This section outlines one T cell receptor beta chain sequence together with its context. The antigen is undetermined. The PCR made use of 60 Vbeta and 13 Jbeta primers. Assay: immunoSEQ multiplex PCR; the TCRdb copy retains only in-frame clones and omits some. The data show about 140,000 clones, over 75% seen once. The data derive from a study of cytomegalovirus exposure and HLA in healthy donors. Findings of the study overall: An assumption of roughly uniform sequencing depth across donors underlay the presence/absence analyses.

CDR3 length: 15 residues. V lost 2 bases and J lost 5; bases outside the gene matches: 7. The germline gives CDR1 MGHRA, CDR2 YSYEKL. The genes are TRBV4-1 and TRBJ1-2, with 8 bases aligning to TRBD1. What was sequenced was PBMCs. This receptor was obtained from a woman aged 50 to 65 in good health and CMV-seropositive. The CDR3 DNA reads as TGCGCCAGCAGCCAAAGCTTAACAGGGGGTTATGGCTACACCTTC. This sequence encodes CASSQSLTGGYGYTF.